The 11 T cell receptor beta chains given below trace back to one sample, sequenced in a study of blood T cell repertoires in COVID-19. Measured with immunoSEQ multiplex PCR; TCRdb has only the in-frame clones, and not every one. The sample lists some 60,000 clones, more than 85% seen once, with under 1.3% in the top ten. Source material: peripheral blood. Every receptor here comes from a man between 65 and 85 years old with acute or convalescent COVID-19.

CDR3 DNA: TGTGCCAGCAGCTTTCAGGGACAAAACTATGGCTACACCTTC. Its translation is CASSFQGQNYGYTF. The chain combines TRBV5-4 with TRBJ1-2; tentative D call: TRBD1 (6 bases). In germline, CDR1 is SGHNT, CDR2 YYREEE (reference sequence). Trimming stripped 2 bases from V and 2 bases from J, with 10 bases between. The CDR3 contains 14 residues.

The CDR3 reads CATSGLAGEYNEQFF. The DNA for the CDR3 is TGTGCCACCAGCGGACTAGCGGGAGAATACAATGAGCAGTTCTTC. The rearrangement uses TRBV24-1 and TRBJ2-1, with 13 positions matching TRBD2. This CDR3 region has 15 residues. Trimming removed 7 bases from V and 4 bases from J; junction bases left unmatched: 3. The germline gives CDR1 KGHDR, CDR2 SFDVKD.

This clone was observed once. The chain is built from TRBV19 and TRBJ2-3, with 7 bases that match TRBD1. There are 15 residues in the CDR3. Trimming at V came to 6 bases and at J to 4 bases, leaving 10 bases not matched to a gene. Germline V CDR1 and CDR2: LNHDA, SQIVND (reference sequence). CDR3 sequence reads: CASSLGAGGADTQYF. The CDR3 region has the DNA TGTGCCAGTAGCTTAGGGGCAGGGGGAGCAGATACGCAGTATTTT.

The rearrangement links TRBV19 to TRBJ1-1, with 7 bases matching TRBD1. The CDR3 loop spans 13 amino acids. The V and J ends lost 7 bases and 6 bases, in that order; junction bases with no gene match: 8. Germline V gene data show CDR1 as LNHDA and CDR2 as SQIVND (reference sequence). CDR3 protein: CASNTDRLAEAFF. CDR3 DNA sequence: TGTGCCAGTAATACGGACAGGCTTGCTGAAGCTTTCTTT.

This chain connects TRBV24-1 to TRBJ2-1; 15 nucleotides align to TRBD2. The CDR3 totals 17 residues. Unmatched junction bases numbered 4, after V lost 5 bases and J lost 3 bases. Looked up from germline, CDR1 is KGHDR and CDR2 is SFDVKD. The CDR3 DNA reads TGTGCCACCAGTGGACCGGGACTAGCGGGGGGCTACAATGAGCAGTTCTTC. Translation: CATSGPGLAGGYNEQFF.

The chain employs TRBV3-1 (or the pseudogene TRBV3-2) and TRBJ1-2; possibly TRBD1 for D (6 bases). CDR1 and CDR2 (germline): LGHDT, YNNKEL (reference sequence). V was clipped by 0 bases and J by 4 bases, with 18 bases between them. This CDR3 has 17 residues. The CDR3 DNA reads TGTGCCAGCAGCCAAGACGGGACAATCCTTTCTGCCTATGGCTACACCTTC. This sequence encodes CASSQDGTILSAYGYTF.

J is TRBJ2-3 and V is TRBV10-1; D not resolved. This CDR3 is built from 12 residues. CDR1 WNHNN and CDR2 SYGVQD come from the germline V gene (reference sequence). Deletions cut 6 bases from V and 0 bases from J, with 4 bases between. The CDR3 sequence is CASSPSTDTQYF. The CDR3 DNA sequence: TGCGCCAGCAGCCCTAGCACAGATACGCAGTATTTT.

The V and J genes are TRBV28 and TRBJ2-3; D might be TRBD2 (5 bases). V gave up 4 bases and J gave up 2 bases, with 13 bases separating them. Germline V CDR1 and CDR2: MDHEN, SYDVKM. This CDR3 comprises 15 residues. As DNA, the CDR3 is TGTGCCAGCAGTTCCTCGGGGTACACCACAGATACGCAGTATTTT. Residues: CASSSSGYTTDTQYF. Supplemented by reference TRBV28 and TRBJ2-3, the full variable domain reads DVKVTQSSRYLVKRTGEKVFLECVQDMDHENMFWYRQDPGLGLRLIYFSYDVKMKEKGDIPEGYSVSREKKERFSLILESASTNQTSMYLCASSSSGYTTDTQYFGPGTRLTVL.

The rearrangement links TRBV5-1 to TRBJ2-6; D gene ambiguous. In germline, CDR1 is SGHRS, CDR2 YFSETQ. V was trimmed by 0 bases and J by 0 bases, leaving 4 bases between them. The CDR3 is 15 residues long. CDR3 loop: CASSLAGSGANVLTF. CDR3 DNA sequence: TGCGCCAGCAGCTTGGCAGGCTCTGGGGCCAACGTCCTGACTTTC.

The J gene is TRBJ1-4, the V gene TRBV5-6; D is undetermined. The germline V and J ends were trimmed by 2 bases and 7 bases, with 15 bases remaining between them. Germline lookup yields CDR1 SGHDT and CDR2 YYEEEE. CDR3 length equals 15 residues. The CDR3 sequence: CASSFSPGVSEKLFF. CDR3 DNA: TGTGCCAGCAGCTTTTCCCCCGGAGTGAGTGAAAAACTGTTTTTT.

The J gene is TRBJ2-2, the V gene TRBV12-3 or TRBV12-4, with a possible D match to TRBD2 (5 bases). The CDR3 is 13 residues long. V was clipped by 5 bases and J by 6 bases, with 10 bases between them. The CDR3 DNA sequence: TGTGCCAGCAGTCTGGACTTTTCCGGGGAGCTGTTTTTT. Translation gives CASSLDFSGELFF.